A few counts support the clone carrying this T cell receptor beta chain. Its antigen remains unknown. The junction differs from germline at one of its ends, possibly a read error. As for time point: newly diagnosed GD, antithyroid drugs for less than 3 months. The TCR library was prepared using RNA isolated from PBMCs. Germline loops: CDR1 MNHNS, CDR2 SASEGT. The CDR3 contains 16 residues. Building of the TCR beta libraries involved iRepertoire HTBI primers and Arm-PCR of CDR3 regions. One entry per CDR3 protein, called by TCRdb with MiXCR from the multiplex PCR reads. Found here are approximately 540,000 distinct CDR3 sequences, more than 10% of them singletons; the top ten hold approximately 9%. The sample belongs to a study of regulatory T cells in long-lasting Graves disease. Study results and limitations: Gene preferences differed: TRBV28, TRBJ1-2, TRBJ2-5 in persistent cases.

These same data were also listed under a study on T cells in Graves' hyperthyroidism and ophthalmopathy. That paper adds: The TCR CDR3 first-round RT-PCR relied on the HTBI primer set. In the analysis, a 13 V-J model separated ophthalmopathy from stable hyperthyroidism. Ophthalmopathy got predicted by the model a median around six months before its onset.

The receptor was isolated from a woman younger than 45 with Graves disease. This chain connects TRBV6-1 to TRBJ2-2; possibly TRBD2 for D (5 bases). The sample here was peripheral blood mononuclear cells (PBMCs), taken at new diagnosis, from a patient treated with antithyroid drugs. As DNA, the CDR3 is TGCGCCAGCGCCCCGAGTCGGGGAGCCCGAACCGGGGAGCTGTTTTTT. Encoded protein: CASAPSRGARTGELFF.